This T cell receptor (beta chain) was captured by sequencing in a study of PD-1 blockade in classical Hodgkin lymphoma (dated by TCRdb to 2019 to 2021). Describing the broader study: Nivolumab dosing was 3 mg/kg intravenously every 2 weeks, continuing until either disease progression or unacceptable toxicity. The study used CyTOF and TCR beta sequencing to define a peripheral blood immune signature of response to PD-1 blockade in classical Hodgkin lymphoma.

The CDR3 contains 14 residues, cysteine and phenylalanine counted. The sequence is cut down to CDR3 DNA, 42 bases in frame from base 1. Trimming costs V 0 bases and J 9 bases, and their ends lie 12 bases apart. CDR1 MRHNA and CDR2 SNTAGT were looked up in the germline V gene. Sample time point, as interpreted from the label and publication: cycle 4 day 1 (C4D1), after 6 weeks of nivolumab. Every trial patient had relapsed following autologous stem cell transplantation, and prior brentuximab vedotin exposure was what differed among cohorts A, B and C. The trial cohort included more than 55 patients with relapsed/refractory classical Hodgkin lymphoma, and each patient had a best overall response of complete response, partial response or progressive disease. Single-agent nivolumab was administered to trial patients in the multi-cohort phase II CheckMate 205 trial. Best overall response was determined by an independent review committee according to the 2007 International Working Group response criteria. PBMCs from the trial were collected at three points: immediately before nivolumab initiation (C1D1), and during therapy at cycle 2 day 1 and cycle 4 day 1. After peripheral blood was drawn into 8 mL Vacutainer Cell Preparation Tubes, PBMCs were isolated by centrifugation and then cryopreserved.

Broader findings and caveats from the paper: Lower diversity was observed in patients in whom nivolumab was started less than 1 year after ASCT, and these patients were excluded from later analyses so that confounding by immune reconstitution would be avoided. CD4+ but not CD8+ TCR diversity rose significantly by C4D1 (p=0.0027 vs p=0.16), most apparent in complete responders (p=0.02). Among trial patients, those achieving complete response had baseline diversity similar to that of newly diagnosed patients, while diversity was significantly lower in partial responders and progressors. Baseline TCR diversity was reported to be lower in newly diagnosed patients than in healthy donors and to be lower still in relapsed/refractory patients. The study was restricted to a single clinical trial cohort, and the causes of repertoire differences, possibly disease activity or prior therapy, were left undefined.

Genomic DNA was isolated using the Qiagen DNeasy kit from unsorted PBMCs as well as from negatively selected CD4+ and CD8+ fractions. TCR beta CDR3 regions were subjected to amplification by immunoSEQ multiplex PCR with primers that anneal to V and J segments. A synthetic immune receptor repertoire was used to minimize amplification bias, and any residual bias was removed computationally once sequencing was done. As for the authors' bioinformatics: Repertoire diversity was quantified as the Shannon entropy index using custom Python scripts. Unsorted, CD4+ and CD8+ repertoires were examined separately, except in combined analyses, for which CD4+ and CD8+ sequences were merged in silico. Clonal expansion was defined as a frequency increase of at least 2-fold after treatment compared with C1D1, and clones undetected at baseline were assigned a pseudocount of 0.5. Singleton clones were defined as clones with 0 or 1 copy at C1D1, and non-singleton clones were defined as clones with 2 or more copies. Clones expanded in unsorted samples were annotated as CD4+, CD8+ or unknown by matching protein sequences in sorted samples from the same patient. Wilcoxon tests on paired samples were used to test changes in diversity from C1D1 to C4D1. Entries here come from immuneACCESS through TCRdb and include only in-frame sequences with V and J called. Some clones fail to appear in such tables; in the studies checked, an unresolved V gene covers under half of the shortfall, and the cause of the remainder is unknown. V and J calls and clone size are given by that table; D and trimming were obtained from the DNA. Counted in this sample were around 46,000 clones; around 89% of them appeared once. Approximately 15% of the sample is in the top ten clones.

This clone was seen more than once but under ten times. Its cognate antigen has yet to be identified. No base quality values were provided; no much bigger clone lies one nucleotide off. The TCR comes from a human donor with classical Hodgkin lymphoma. Recombination connected TRBV6-4 to TRBJ2-1; the D gene assignment is ambiguous. The source material was peripheral blood mononuclear cells (PBMCs), sampled before the fourth cycle of nivolumab. In nucleotides, the sequence is TGTGCCAGCAGTGACTCAGCAGATCTTCGTGAGCAGTTCTTC. It specifies CASSDSADLREQFF.